The 16 T cell receptor delta chains below all came from one sample that was sequenced in a study of human gamma delta and Vdelta1 T cells. These TCRs' antigens remain unknown. TCRdb fed the PCR reads into CATT to redo clone calling. The sample holds some 14,000 delta-chain clones; 40% to 60% are singletons and the top ten take approximately 1.4%. Sequencing input: Vdelta1 gamma-delta T cells from blood grown in culture (DOT cells). These receptors all stem from a human donor in good health.

This chain uses TRDV1 with TRDJ1, with D possibly being TRDD3 (5 bases). The CDR3 is 15 residues long. CDR1 is TSWWSYY, CDR2 QGS, per germline. V gave up 0 bases and J gave up 10 bases, with 18 bases separating them. The CDR3 is CALGELRRHNWGLIF. CDR3 sequence (DNA): TGTGCTCTTGGGGAACTCCGGCGCCACAATTGGGGACTCATCTTT.

The genes are TRDV1 and TRDJ4; 7 bases line up with TRDD3. Germline V CDR1 and CDR2: TSWWSYY, QGS. After removal of 2 bases from V and 6 bases from J, the junction contained 27 bases not matched to a gene. This CDR3 has 20 amino acids. The DNA of the CDR3 is TGTGCTCTTGGGGAAGGTGAACCCGGGGGCTGGGGGTCCCCGGCCAGGGCCCTGATCTTT. Protein: CALGEGEPGGWGSPARALIF.

The genes are TRDV1 and TRDJ1, with TRDD2 matching 7 bases. Losses at the gene ends were 2 bases for V and 0 bases for J; bases not matched to a gene: 15. The CDR3 has 19 residues. Germline CDR1 TSWWSYY, CDR2 QGS. The CDR3 DNA reads as TGTGCTCTTGGGGAATGCGTTCCTACGAGGGTTCTAAACACCGATAAACTCATCTTT. It codes for CALGECVPTRVLNTDKLIF.

This clone was counted between two and nine times. This chain uses TRDV1 with TRDJ1; D is unresolved. Trimming took 3 bases from V and 5 from J, leaving 22 bases between them. The CDR3 length is 17 residues. Germline V gene data show CDR1 as TSWWSYY and CDR2 as QGS. The CDR3 DNA is TGTGCTCTTGGGGACCGAGGGCCCCAAGTTCGGGAAGATAAACTCATCTTT. It specifies CALGDRGPQVREDKLIF.

The table lists this clone with a few counts. The gene calls are TRDV1 and TRDJ1; 9 positions match TRDD3. Germline V gene data show CDR1 as TSWWSYY and CDR2 as QGS. This CDR3 is 23 amino acids long. The ends lost 0 bases at V and 5 bases at J; junction bases unmatched: 28. This CDR3 is CALGELGPVLRGRLLGDGDKLIF. The CDR3 nucleotides are TGTGCTCTTGGGGAACTGGGGCCAGTCCTACGTGGTCGATTACTGGGGGACGGTGATAAACTCATCTTT.

In this sample, this clone is medium-sized (0.01 to 0.1%). The chain has TRDV1 and TRDJ1, with D tentatively TRDD3 (7 bases). Germline V gives CDR1 TSWWSYY, CDR2 QGS. V was shortened by 5 bases and J by 0 bases, with 25 bases between the two germline ends. CDR3 length equals 19 residues. The CDR3 nucleotides read TGTGCTCTTGGGCGAACAATCCTACGACTGGGGACTTACACCGATAAACTCATCTTT. It encodes CALGRTILRLGTYTDKLIF.

The gene calls are TRDV1 and TRDJ1, with 8 bases that match TRDD3. CDR1 and CDR2 from the germline V gene are TSWWSYY and QGS. CDR3 length: 22 amino acids. Germline trimming cut 3 bases from V and 3 bases from J; bases unmatched to any gene: 27. The CDR3 protein is CALGEVVLGGDQGSLYPDKLIF. The CDR3 nucleotides are TGTGCTCTTGGGGAGGTTGTACTGGGGGGGGATCAAGGCTCACTCTACCCCGATAAACTCATCTTT.

This sequence joins TRDV1 and TRDJ1; 7 bases fit TRDD3. The CDR3 length is 23 residues. V dropped 4 bases and J dropped 0; count of bases not matched to a gene: 29. Germline values: CDR1 TSWWSYY, CDR2 QGS. The CDR3 is CALGVRLGGLNYLGATYTDKLIF. CDR3 coding DNA: TGTGCTCTTGGGGTTCGATTGGGAGGTCTCAACTATCTGGGGGCCACGTACACCGATAAACTCATCTTT.

V and J are TRDV1 and TRDJ1; a weak D match, TRDD2 (5 bases). V was cut by 0 bases and J by 0 bases, with 26 bases left in between. The CDR3 spans 21 residues. Germline V CDR1 and CDR2: TSWWSYY, QGS. The CDR3 nucleotides are TGTGCTCTTGGGGAACTAAGCGTGGGCCTACGTGACTGTTGGTACACCGATAAACTCATCTTT. It yields the protein CALGELSVGLRDCWYTDKLIF.

The gene calls are TRDV1 and TRDJ1; 8 positions match TRDD3. V was clipped by 0 bases and J by 0 bases; unmatched bases: 18. The CDR3 totals 21 residues. Germline CDR1 is TSWWSYY and CDR2 is QGS. In nucleotides, the CDR3 is TGTGCTCTTGGGGAACTAGTTCCCTACAAGAGTACTGGGGGCAACACCGATAAACTCATCTTT. It yields the protein CALGELVPYKSTGGNTDKLIF.

This clone was recorded a few times. The rearrangement links TRDV1 to TRDJ1, with TRDD3 identical over 7 bases. The CDR3 has 22 residues. V dropped 0 bases and J dropped 2; count of bases not matched to a gene: 24. CDR1 is TSWWSYY, CDR2 QGS, per germline. This CDR3 is CALGELVGPTSGGYSATDKLIF. CDR3 nucleotide sequence: TGTGCTCTTGGGGAACTAGTTGGGCCTACGTCTGGGGGTTATTCCGCTACCGATAAACTCATCTTT.

This clone was observed a few times. V and J are TRDV1 and TRDJ1; no clear D gene. Germline CDR1 TSWWSYY, CDR2 QGS. This CDR3 spans 18 amino acids. Trimming removed 1 base at V and 0 bases at J, with 18 bases between. CDR3 DNA sequence: TGTGCTCTTGGGGAACGTAGTTATCCCCGTATTTACACCGATAAACTCATCTTT. As protein: CALGERSYPRIYTDKLIF.

This chain connects TRDV1 to TRDJ1, with D unresolved. Germline V lookup: CDR1 TSWWSYY, CDR2 QGS. V was trimmed by 2 bases and J by 6 bases, leaving 16 bases between them. The CDR3 runs to 15 residues. The CDR3 loop reads CALGESNFSVYKLIF. In DNA, the CDR3 is TGTGCTCTTGGGGAATCGAACTTCTCCGTTTATAAACTCATCTTT.

The rearrangement links TRDV1 to TRDJ1; 11 bases agree with TRDD3. The CDR3 extends over 18 amino acids. Germline CDR1 and CDR2: TSWWSYY and QGS. The V segment lost 5 bases and the J segment 2 bases; nucleotides outside the gene matches: 13. In DNA form, the CDR3 reads TGTGCTCTTGGGAAGGAGAATCATGGGGGATACGCTACCGATAAACTCATCTTT. It codes for CALGKENHGGYATDKLIF.

The chain uses TRDV1 and TRDJ1; D might be TRDD3 (10 bases). This CDR3 has 25 amino acids. From germline, CDR1 is TSWWSYY and CDR2 QGS. V gave up 5 bases and J gave up 0 bases, with 43 bases separating them. CDR3 residues: CALGNSPRGLPTMGDTSKYTDKLIF. CDR3 DNA sequence: TGTGCTCTTGGGAACAGCCCCCGAGGCCTTCCTACAATGGGGGATACTAGTAAGTACACCGATAAACTCATCTTT.

This clone has a handful of counts. The chain uses TRDV1 and TRDJ1; possible D gene TRDD3, 6 bases. CDR3 size: 17 residues. V was cut by 2 bases and J by 4 bases, with 20 bases left in between. Germline CDR1 is TSWWSYY and CDR2 is QGS. This CDR3 reads CALGEILGWGVRDKLIF. The DNA for the CDR3 is TGTGCTCTTGGGGAAATCCTAGGATGGGGGGTCCGCGATAAACTCATCTTT.